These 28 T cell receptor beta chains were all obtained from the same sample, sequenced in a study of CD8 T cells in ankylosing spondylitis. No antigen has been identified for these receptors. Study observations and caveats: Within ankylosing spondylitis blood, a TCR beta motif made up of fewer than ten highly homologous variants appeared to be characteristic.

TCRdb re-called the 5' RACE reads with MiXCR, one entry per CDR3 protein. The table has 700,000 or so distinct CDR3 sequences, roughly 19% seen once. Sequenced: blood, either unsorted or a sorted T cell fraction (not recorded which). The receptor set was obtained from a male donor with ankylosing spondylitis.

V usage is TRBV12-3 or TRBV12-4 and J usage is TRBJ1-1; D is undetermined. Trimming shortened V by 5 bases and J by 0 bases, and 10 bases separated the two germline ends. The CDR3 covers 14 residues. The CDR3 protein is CASSRASLNTEAFF. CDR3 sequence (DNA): TGTGCCAGCAGTCGGGCCAGCCTGAACACTGAAGCTTTCTTT.

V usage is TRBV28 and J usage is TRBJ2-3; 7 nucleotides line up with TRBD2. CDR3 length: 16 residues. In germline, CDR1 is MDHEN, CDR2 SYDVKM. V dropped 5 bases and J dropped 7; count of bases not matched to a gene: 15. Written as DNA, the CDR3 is TGTGCCAGCAGTAGCTTTGGGGGAGGGCCCATGAATACGCAGTATTTT. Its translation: CASSSFGGGPMNTQYF.

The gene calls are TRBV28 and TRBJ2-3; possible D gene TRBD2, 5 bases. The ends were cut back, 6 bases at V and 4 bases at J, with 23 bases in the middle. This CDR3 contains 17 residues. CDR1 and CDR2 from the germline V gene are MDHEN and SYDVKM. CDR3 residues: CASSSPGEAGDADTQYF. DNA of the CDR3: TGTGCCAGCAGCTCCCCCGGGGAAGCCGGGGATGCAGATACGCAGTATTTT. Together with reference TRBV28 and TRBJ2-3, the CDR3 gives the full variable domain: DVKVTQSSRYLVKRTGEKVFLECVQDMDHENMFWYRQDPGLGLRLIYFSYDVKMKEKGDIPEGYSVSREKKERFSLILESASTNQTSMYLCASSSPGEAGDADTQYFGPGTRLTVL.

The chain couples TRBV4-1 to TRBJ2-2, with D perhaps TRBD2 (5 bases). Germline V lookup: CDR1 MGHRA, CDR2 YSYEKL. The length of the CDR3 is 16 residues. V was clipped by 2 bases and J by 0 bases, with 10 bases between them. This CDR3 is CASSQPERTNTGELFF. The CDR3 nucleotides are TGCGCCAGCAGCCAACCTGAGCGGACGAACACCGGGGAGCTGTTTTTT.

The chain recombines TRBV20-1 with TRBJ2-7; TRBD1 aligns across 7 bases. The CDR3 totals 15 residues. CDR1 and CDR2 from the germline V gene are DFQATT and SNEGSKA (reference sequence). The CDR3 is CRPHAGGEVTYEQYF. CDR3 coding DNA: TGCAGGCCCCACGCAGGGGGAGAGGTTACGTACGAGCAGTACTTC.

The CDR3 DNA reads TGTGCCACCAGCAGAGAAGGACTAGCGGGGGTCTACAATGAGCAGTTCTTC. The encoded protein is CATSREGLAGVYNEQFF. The rearrangement links TRBV15 to TRBJ2-1; 13 bases agree with TRBD2. CDR1 and CDR2 (germline): LNHNV, YYDKDF (reference sequence). The CDR3 loop spans 17 amino acids. With 0 bases clipped from V and 3 bases from J, the junction kept 2 bases outside the gene matches.

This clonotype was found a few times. CDR3 nucleotide sequence: TGTGCCAGCACCCCCCTTGGTCTGATAGGGGGTGAAGCTTTCTTT. Translating it yields CASTPLGLIGGEAFF. The chain has TRBV28 and TRBJ1-1; D perhaps matches TRBD1 (6 bases). Germline V gives CDR1 MDHEN, CDR2 SYDVKM. This CDR3 is built from 15 residues. V lost 7 bases and J 7 bases, leaving 22 bases between the germline ends.

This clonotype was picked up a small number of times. The CDR3 loop reads CASSEARKGSYGYTF. As DNA, the CDR3 is TGTGCCAGCAGTGAAGCGCGAAAGGGGAGCTATGGCTACACCTTC. The chain recombines TRBV6-1 with TRBJ1-2, with D possibly TRBD1 on 5 matching bases. This CDR3 is built from 15 residues. Germline values: CDR1 MNHNS, CDR2 SASEGT. The V and J ends lost 0 bases and 4 bases respectively, with 12 bases between them.

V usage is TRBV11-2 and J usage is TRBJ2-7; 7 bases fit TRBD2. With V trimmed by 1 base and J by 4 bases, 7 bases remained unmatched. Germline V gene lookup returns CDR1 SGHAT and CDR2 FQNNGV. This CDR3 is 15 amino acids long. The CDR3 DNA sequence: TGTGCCAGCAGCTTAGGGGGCGGGAGTCTATACGAGCAGTACTTC. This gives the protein CASSLGGGSLYEQYF.

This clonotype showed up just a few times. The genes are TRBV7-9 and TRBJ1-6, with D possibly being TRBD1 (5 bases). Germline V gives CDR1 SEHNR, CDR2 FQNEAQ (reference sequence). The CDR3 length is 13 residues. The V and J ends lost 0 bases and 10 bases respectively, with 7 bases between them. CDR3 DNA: TGTGCCAGCAGCTTAGCAGGGGTCTCACCCCTCCACTTT. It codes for CASSLAGVSPLHF.

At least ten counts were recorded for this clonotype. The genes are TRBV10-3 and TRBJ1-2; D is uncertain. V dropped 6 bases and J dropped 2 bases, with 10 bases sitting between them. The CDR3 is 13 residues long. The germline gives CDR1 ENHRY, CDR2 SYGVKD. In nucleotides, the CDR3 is TGTGCCATCAGCTCACATAAAAACTATGGCTACACCTTC. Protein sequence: CAISSHKNYGYTF.

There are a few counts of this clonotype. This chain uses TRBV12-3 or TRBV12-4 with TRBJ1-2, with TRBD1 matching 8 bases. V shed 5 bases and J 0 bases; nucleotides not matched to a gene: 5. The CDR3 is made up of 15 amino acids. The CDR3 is CASSGGDRTNYGYTF. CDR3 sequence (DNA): TGTGCCAGCAGTGGCGGGGACAGGACTAACTATGGCTACACCTTC.

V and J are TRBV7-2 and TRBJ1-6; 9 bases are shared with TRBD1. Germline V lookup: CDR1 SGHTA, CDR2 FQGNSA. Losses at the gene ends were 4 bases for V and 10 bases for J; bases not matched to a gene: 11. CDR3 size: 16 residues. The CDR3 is CASSYHGTGTSSPLHF. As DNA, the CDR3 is TGTGCCAGCAGCTATCACGGGACAGGGACGAGCTCACCCCTCCACTTT.

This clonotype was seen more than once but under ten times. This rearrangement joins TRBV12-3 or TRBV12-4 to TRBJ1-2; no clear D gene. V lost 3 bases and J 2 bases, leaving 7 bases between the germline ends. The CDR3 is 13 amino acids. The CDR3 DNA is TGTGCCAGCAGTTTCGTGCAGAACTATGGCTACACCTTC. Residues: CASSFVQNYGYTF.

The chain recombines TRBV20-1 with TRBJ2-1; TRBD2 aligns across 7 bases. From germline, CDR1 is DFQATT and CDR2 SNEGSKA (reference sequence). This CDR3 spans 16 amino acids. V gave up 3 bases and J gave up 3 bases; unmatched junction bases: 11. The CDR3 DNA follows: TGCAGTGCTAGTTCTGACTGGGCGGGGGTCTACAATGAGCAGTTCTTC. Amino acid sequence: CSASSDWAGVYNEQFF.

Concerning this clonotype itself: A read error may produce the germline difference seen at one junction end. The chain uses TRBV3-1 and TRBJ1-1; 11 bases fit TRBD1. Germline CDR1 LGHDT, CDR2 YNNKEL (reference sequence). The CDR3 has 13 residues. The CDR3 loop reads CASRLEGQGVASF. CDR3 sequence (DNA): TGTGCCAGCAGGCTGGAGGGACAGGGGGTGGCTTCCTTT.

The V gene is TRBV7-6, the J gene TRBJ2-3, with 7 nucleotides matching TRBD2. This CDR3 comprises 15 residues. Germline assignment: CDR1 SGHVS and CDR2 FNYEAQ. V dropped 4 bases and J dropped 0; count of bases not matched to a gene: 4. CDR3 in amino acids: CASSSLAESTDTQYF. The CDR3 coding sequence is TGTGCCAGCAGCTCGCTAGCGGAGAGCACAGATACGCAGTATTTT.

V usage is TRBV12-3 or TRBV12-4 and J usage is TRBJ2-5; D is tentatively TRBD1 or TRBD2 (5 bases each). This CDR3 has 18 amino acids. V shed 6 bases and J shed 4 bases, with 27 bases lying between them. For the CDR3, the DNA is TGTGCCAGCAGCTTAAATCCCCGCGATGGGGCGGCGGGAGAGACCCAGTACTTC. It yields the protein CASSLNPRDGAAGETQYF.

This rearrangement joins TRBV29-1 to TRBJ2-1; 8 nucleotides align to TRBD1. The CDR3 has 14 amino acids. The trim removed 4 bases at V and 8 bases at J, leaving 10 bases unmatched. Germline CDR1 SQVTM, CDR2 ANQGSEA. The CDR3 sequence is CSVGGQGIRDEQFF. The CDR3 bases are TGCAGCGTTGGAGGACAGGGAATCCGAGATGAGCAGTTCTTC.

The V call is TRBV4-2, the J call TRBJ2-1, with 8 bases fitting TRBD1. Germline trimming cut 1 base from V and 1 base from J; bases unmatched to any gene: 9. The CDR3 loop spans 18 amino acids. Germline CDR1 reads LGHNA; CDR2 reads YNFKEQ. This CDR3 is CASSQGDRRILSYNEQFF. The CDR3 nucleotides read TGTGCCAGCAGCCAAGGGGACAGGCGAATATTATCCTACAATGAGCAGTTCTTC.

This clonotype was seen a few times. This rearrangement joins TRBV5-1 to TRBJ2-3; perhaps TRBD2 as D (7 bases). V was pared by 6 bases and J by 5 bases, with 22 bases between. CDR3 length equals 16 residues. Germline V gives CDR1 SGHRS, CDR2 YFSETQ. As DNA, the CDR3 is TGCGCCAGCACCCCGTGGAGGGGGGGCTCTTTAGATACGCAGTATTTT. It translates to CASTPWRGGSLDTQYF.

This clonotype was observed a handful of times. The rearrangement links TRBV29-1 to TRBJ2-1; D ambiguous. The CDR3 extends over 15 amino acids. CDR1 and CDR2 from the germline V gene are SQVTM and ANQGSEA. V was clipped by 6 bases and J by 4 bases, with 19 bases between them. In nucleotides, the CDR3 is TGCAGCGTGCACGGGTTCCGAGCATTTTACAATGAGCAGTTCTTC. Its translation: CSVHGFRAFYNEQFF.

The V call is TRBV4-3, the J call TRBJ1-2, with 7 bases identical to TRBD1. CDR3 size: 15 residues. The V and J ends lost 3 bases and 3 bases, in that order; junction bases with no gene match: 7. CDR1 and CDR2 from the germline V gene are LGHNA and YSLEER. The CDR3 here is CASSQSTGTDYGYTF. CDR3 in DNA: TGCGCCAGCAGCCAGTCGACCGGGACAGACTATGGCTACACCTTC.

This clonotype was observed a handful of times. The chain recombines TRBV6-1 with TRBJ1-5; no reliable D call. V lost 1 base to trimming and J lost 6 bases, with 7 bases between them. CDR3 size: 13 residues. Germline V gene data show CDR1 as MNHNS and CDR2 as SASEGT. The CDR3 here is CASSEGGSQPQHF. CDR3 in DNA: TGTGCCAGCAGTGAAGGTGGGAGTCAGCCCCAGCATTTT.

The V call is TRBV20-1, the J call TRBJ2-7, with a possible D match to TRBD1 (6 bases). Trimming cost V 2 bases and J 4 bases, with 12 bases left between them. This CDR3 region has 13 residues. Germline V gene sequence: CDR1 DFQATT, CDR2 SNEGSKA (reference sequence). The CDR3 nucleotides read TGCAGTGCTAGATCCGGGACATTATACGAGCAGTACTTC. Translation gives CSARSGTLYEQYF.

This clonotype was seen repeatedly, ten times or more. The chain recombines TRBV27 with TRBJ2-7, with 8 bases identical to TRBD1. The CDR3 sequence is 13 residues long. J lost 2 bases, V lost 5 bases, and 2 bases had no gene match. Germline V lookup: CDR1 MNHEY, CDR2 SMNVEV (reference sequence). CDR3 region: CASSRTGPYEQYF. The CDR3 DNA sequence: TGTGCCAGCAGTCGGACAGGGCCCTACGAGCAGTACTTC.

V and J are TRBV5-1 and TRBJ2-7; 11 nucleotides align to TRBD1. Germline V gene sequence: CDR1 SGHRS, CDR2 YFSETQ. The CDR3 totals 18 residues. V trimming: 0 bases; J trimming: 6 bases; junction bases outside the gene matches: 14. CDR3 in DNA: TGCGCCAGCAGCTTGGGGCCCGGACAGGGGGCTCGTGGCTTCGAGCAGTACTTC. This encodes CASSLGPGQGARGFEQYF.

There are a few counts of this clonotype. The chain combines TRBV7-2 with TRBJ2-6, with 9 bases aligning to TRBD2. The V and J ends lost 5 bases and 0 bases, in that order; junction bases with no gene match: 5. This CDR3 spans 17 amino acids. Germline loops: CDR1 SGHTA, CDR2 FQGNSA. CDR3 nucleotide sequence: TGTGCCAGCAGCGCGGGGGGGCTACCCTCTGGGGCCAACGTCCTGACTTTC. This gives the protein CASSAGGLPSGANVLTF.